The 8 T cell receptor beta chains below all came from one sample that was sequenced in a study of PD-L1 blockade in urothelial cancer. TCRdb keeps only in-frame clones here, not all; method: immunoSEQ multiplex PCR. The sample has 35,000 or so clones, over 70% seen once. The sample was PBMCs, taken around atezolizumab (anti-PD-L1) treatment. These receptors all stem from a man in his 60s with urothelial cancer.

This chain uses TRBV7-2 with TRBJ1-1, with D hard to call. The CDR3 runs to 13 residues. In germline, CDR1 is SGHTA, CDR2 FQGNSA. Trimming removed 5 bases at V and 5 bases at J, with 12 bases between. The CDR3 region has the DNA TGTGCCAGCAGCCCTCCTTCGGGAACTGAAGCTTTCTTT. Translation: CASSPPSGTEAFF.

The chain carries TRBV5-4 and TRBJ2-7; 7 nucleotides match TRBD2. Germline V gene sequence: CDR1 SGHNT, CDR2 YYREEE (reference sequence). The CDR3 has 14 residues. Trimming took 3 bases from V and 1 from J; bases not matched to a gene: 4. CDR3 amino acids: CASSSRGKSYEQYF. In DNA form, the CDR3 reads TGTGCCAGCAGCTCGCGGGGGAAGTCCTACGAGCAGTACTTC.

This chain joins TRBV28 and TRBJ1-2, with D possibly being TRBD1 (5 bases). The germline CDR1 and CDR2 sequences are MDHEN and SYDVKM. This CDR3 has 13 amino acids. V shed 6 bases and J shed 1 base, with 9 bases lying between them. In DNA, the CDR3 is TGTGCCAGCAGGGGGGGTTTTAACTATGGCTACACCTTC. This codes for CASRGGFNYGYTF.

The chain uses TRBV4-1 and TRBJ2-2, with 9 nucleotides matching TRBD1. In germline, CDR1 is MGHRA, CDR2 YSYEKL. The length of the CDR3 is 18 residues. With 3 bases clipped from V and 4 bases from J, the junction kept 12 bases outside the gene matches. CDR3 region: CASSHPPTGGASTGELFF. The CDR3, as DNA: TGCGCCAGCAGCCATCCCCCCACAGGGGGCGCGAGCACCGGGGAGCTGTTTTTT.

The V and J genes are TRBV5-1 and TRBJ1-2, with D tentatively TRBD1 (5 bases). V was clipped by 1 base and J by 4 bases, with 14 bases between them. Per germline, CDR1 SGHRS and CDR2 YFSETQ. The CDR3 has 15 amino acids. The CDR3 sequence is CASSLLHMGLYGYTF. As DNA, the CDR3 is TGCGCCAGCAGCTTGCTTCACATGGGGCTCTATGGCTACACCTTC.

J is TRBJ2-7 and V is TRBV7-8, with D maybe TRBD2 (6 bases). There are 17 residues in the CDR3. The germline CDR1 and CDR2 sequences are SGHVS and FQNEAQ. Trimming took off 3 bases at V and 7 bases at J, with 25 bases between the two ends. The CDR3 reads CASSFFPPAGQPGEQYF. Written as DNA, the CDR3 is TGTGCCAGCAGCTTTTTCCCCCCGGCGGGGCAACCGGGTGAGCAGTACTTC.

The chain carries TRBV5-1 and TRBJ2-7; no reliable D call. Trimming cost V 2 bases and J 0 bases, with 9 bases left between them. This CDR3 has 14 amino acids. In germline, CDR1 is SGHRS, CDR2 YFSETQ. CDR3 nucleotides: TGCGCCAGCAGCTTCTGGCCGAACTCCTACGAGCAGTACTTC. This translates into CASSFWPNSYEQYF.

This chain uses TRBV5-1 with TRBJ2-1; weak D call: TRBD2 (5 bases). V was pared by 2 bases and J by 9 bases, with 9 bases between. This CDR3 has 12 residues. Germline assignment: CDR1 SGHRS and CDR2 YFSETQ. In DNA, the CDR3 is TGCGCCAGCAGCTTTTCAGGAGGTGAGCAGTTCTTC. It translates to CASSFSGGEQFF.